What follows are 16 T cell receptor beta chains derived from one specimen sequenced in a study of control samples from healthy donors and cancer patients. Sequencing used immunoSEQ multiplex PCR; TCRdb keeps in-frame clones, though not all of them. The sample includes around 81,000 clones, approximately 95% seen only once; the top ten take approximately 1.5%. The sample consisted of blood. All receptors derive from a woman in her 30s in good health.

This rearrangement joins TRBV28 to TRBJ1-4; D remains unclear. This CDR3 is built from 18 residues. Trimming removed 4 bases at V and 11 bases at J, with 29 bases between. Looked up from germline, CDR1 is MDHEN and CDR2 is SYDVKM. In DNA, the CDR3 is TGTGCCAGCAGTTCATTCCCCCGATTTTTCGGCCCACAAGGGAAACTGTTTTTT. Translating it yields CASSSFPRFFGPQGKLFF. Looking up the rest from reference TRBV28 and TRBJ1-4 gives the full variable domain: DVKVTQSSRYLVKRTGEKVFLECVQDMDHENMFWYRQDPGLGLRLIYFSYDVKMKEKGDIPEGYSVSREKKERFSLILESASTNQTSMYLCASSSFPRFFGPQGKLFFGSGTQLSVL.

This clone was seen just once. The rearrangement joins TRBV6-1 to TRBJ2-7; D is perhaps TRBD1 (5 bases). Trimming left V 5 bases short and J 3 bases short, with 14 bases between. Germline CDR1 and CDR2: MNHNS and SASEGT. The CDR3 length is 14 residues. Here the CDR3 reads CASSLKGLRYEQYF. The CDR3 DNA sequence: TGTGCCAGCAGTCTCAAGGGGCTTCGCTACGAGCAGTACTTC.

The chain has TRBV11-2 and TRBJ1-2; D is undetermined. Looked up from germline, CDR1 is SGHAT and CDR2 is FQNNGV. The CDR3 covers 16 residues. Trimming took 3 bases from V and 6 from J, leaving 20 bases between them. The CDR3 coding sequence is TGTGCCAGCAGCTTGGACTCGAGGAGGCAGGTGCATGGCTACACCTTC. Amino acids: CASSLDSRRQVHGYTF.

The chain recombines TRBV9 with TRBJ1-1; D not resolved. In germline, CDR1 is SGDLS, CDR2 YYNGEE. The CDR3 spans 15 residues. Trimming took off 3 bases at V and 3 bases at J, with 15 bases between the two ends. The CDR3 loop is CASSDDPRRDTEAFF. DNA of the CDR3: TGTGCCAGCAGCGACGATCCCCGGAGGGACACTGAAGCTTTCTTT.

The chain joins TRBV19 to TRBJ2-2, with 11 bases identical to TRBD2. J was trimmed by 4 bases and V by 2 bases; bases with no gene match: 3. CDR1 is LNHDA and CDR2 is SQIVND in the germline V gene (reference sequence). The CDR3 loop spans 16 amino acids. CDR3 protein: CASSITLAGVTGELFF. In nucleotides, the CDR3 is TGTGCCAGTAGTATAACACTAGCGGGGGTCACCGGGGAGCTGTTTTTT.

This sequence joins TRBV11-2 and TRBJ2-2; 7 nucleotides align to TRBD1. This CDR3 contains 14 residues. Germline V lookup: CDR1 SGHAT, CDR2 FQNNGV. V gave up 5 bases and J gave up 6 bases; unmatched junction bases: 6. The CDR3 region is CASSPRQGPGELFF. The CDR3 DNA sequence: TGTGCCAGCAGCCCCAGACAGGGTCCCGGGGAGCTGTTTTTT.

V and J are TRBV5-6 and TRBJ2-2; no definite D call. Trimming took off 2 bases at V and 8 bases at J, with 10 bases between the two ends. The CDR3 length is 13 residues. CDR1 SGHDT and CDR2 YYEEEE come from the germline V gene. The CDR3 sequence is CASSFPTRGELFF. The DNA for the CDR3 is TGTGCCAGCAGCTTTCCTACCAGGGGGGAGCTGTTTTTT.

The genes are TRBV2 and TRBJ2-1; unclear D gene. The germline V gene has CDR1 SNHLY and CDR2 FYNNEI. The CDR3 extends over 13 amino acids. With 8 bases removed from V and 5 bases from J, the gap between germline ends came to 13 bases. CDR3 region: CASQRIWNNEQFF. The CDR3 DNA reads TGTGCCAGCCAAAGGATTTGGAACAATGAGCAGTTCTTC. Looking up the rest from reference TRBV2 and TRBJ2-1 gives the full variable domain: EPEVTQTPSHQVTQMGQEVILRCVPISNHLYFYWYRQILGQKVEFLVSFYNNEISEKSEIFDDQFSVERPDGSNFTLKIRSTKLEDSAMYFCASQRIWNNEQFFGPGTRLTVL.

This chain joins TRBV21-1 and TRBJ1-3; the D call in the table, TRBD1, was not verified against the DNA. TRBV21-1 is a recognized pseudogene. This CDR3 comprises 14 residues. The CDR3 DNA reads TGTGCCAGCAGCAAACAGGTTTCAGGAAACACCATATATTTT. Residues: CASSKQVSGNTIYF.

The V call is TRBV18, the J call TRBJ1-1; D not resolved. V was cut by 3 bases and J by 12 bases, with 17 bases left in between. The CDR3 is 13 residues long. The germline CDR1 and CDR2 sequences are KGHSH and LQKENI. CDR3 in amino acids: CASSPTQYRAPFF. CDR3 sequence (DNA): TGTGCCAGCTCACCTACCCAATACCGGGCGCCTTTCTTT.

The J gene is TRBJ1-4, the V gene TRBV6-5; 9 bases align to TRBD1. Germline loops: CDR1 MNHEY, CDR2 SVGAGI. After removal of 6 bases from V and 8 bases from J, the junction contained 4 bases not matched to a gene. The CDR3 length is 13 residues. This CDR3 reads CASRGQGGEKLFF. In DNA form, the CDR3 reads TGTGCCAGCAGGGGACAGGGAGGCGAAAAACTGTTTTTT.

The DNA for the CDR3 is TGTGCCAGCAGTTACCGACAGAACACTGAAGCTTTCTTT. This translates into CASSYRQNTEAFF. This chain joins TRBV6-5 and TRBJ1-1; no clear D. CDR1 and CDR2 from the germline V gene are MNHEY and SVGAGI. This CDR3 contains 13 residues. V shed 2 bases and J shed 1 base, with 5 bases lying between them.

The V call is TRBV2, the J call TRBJ2-7, with TRBD1 as a possible D gene (5 bases). The CDR3 is 14 amino acids. Germline V lookup: CDR1 SNHLY, CDR2 FYNNEI. Trimming removed 8 bases at V and 2 bases at J, with 16 bases between. CDR3 sequence reads: CASGQAGWTYEQYF. In DNA, the CDR3 is TGTGCCAGCGGACAAGCCGGGTGGACCTACGAGCAGTACTTC.

The chain employs TRBV6-1 and TRBJ2-7; 8 bases line up with TRBD2. The length of the CDR3 is 16 residues. V trimming: 1 base; J trimming: 0 bases; junction bases outside the gene matches: 5. Germline V gene data show CDR1 as MNHNS and CDR2 as SASEGT. CDR3 protein: CASSEEAAGGSYEQYF. The CDR3 DNA sequence: TGTGCCAGCAGTGAAGAGGCGGCGGGAGGCTCCTACGAGCAGTACTTC.

CDR3 nucleotides: TGTGCCAGCGTGGGGGACAGGGGAGGAGAGACCCAGTACTTC. This gives the protein CASVGDRGGETQYF. The chain uses TRBV3-1 (or the pseudogene TRBV3-2) and TRBJ2-5; 10 bases match TRBD1. Trimming took 8 bases from V and 4 from J; bases not matched to a gene: 7. CDR3 length: 14 amino acids. CDR1 is LGHDT, CDR2 YNNKEL, per germline (reference sequence).

This CDR3 reads CASSYSSRTYTEAFF. CDR3 in DNA: TGTGCCAGCAGTTACTCGAGCCGGACGTACACTGAAGCTTTCTTT. The chain joins TRBV6-5 to TRBJ1-1, with D unclear. Germline CDR1 and CDR2: MNHEY and SVGAGI. Trimming cost V 0 bases and J 3 bases, with 11 bases left between them. The CDR3 extends over 15 amino acids.